The 19 T cell receptor beta chains presented below share a single source sample, sequenced in a study of response to subunit inactivated influenza vaccine. TCRdb reprocessed the RT-PCR reads with MiXCR, giving one entry per CDR3 protein. The table shows hundreds of thousands of distinct CDR3 sequences, with 13% occurring only once. The sample consisted of PBMCs from blood, taken roughly 47 days after vaccination. These receptors were collected from a man between 50 and 59 years old who received an inactivated influenza vaccine.

The CDR3 coding sequence is TGTGCCAGCAGCCAGTATTCGACAGGTATGAACACTGAAGCTTTCTTT. The encoded protein is CASSQYSTGMNTEAFF. The chain combines TRBV3-1 with TRBJ1-1; D is perhaps TRBD1 (6 bases). The germline CDR1 and CDR2 sequences are LGHDT and YNNKEL (reference sequence). The V end was cut by 3 bases, the J end by 0 bases, with 14 bases between. This CDR3 spans 16 amino acids.

This clonotype has at least ten counts. This CDR3 is CASSTRTGGNYGYTF. CDR3 DNA sequence: TGTGCCAGCAGTACGCGGACAGGGGGGAACTATGGCTACACCTTC. The chain combines TRBV6-1 with TRBJ1-2, with 10 bases lining up with TRBD1. Trimming removed 5 bases from V and 2 bases from J; junction bases left unmatched: 5. CDR1 and CDR2 from the germline V gene are MNHNS and SASEGT. CDR3 size: 15 residues.

This clonotype came up a few times. CDR3 sequence: CASRKSGYTGELFF. CDR3 bases: TGCGCCAGCAGGAAGTCGGGGTACACCGGGGAGCTGTTTTTT. The chain links TRBV5-1 to TRBJ2-2, with D maybe TRBD2 (5 bases). Trimming pared 5 bases from V and 3 bases from J, leaving 11 bases between. The CDR3 runs 14 residues. Per germline, CDR1 SGHRS and CDR2 YFSETQ.

The chain uses TRBV4-2 and TRBJ2-1; 13 bases line up with TRBD2. This CDR3 is built from 23 residues. Germline lookup yields CDR1 LGHNA and CDR2 YNFKEQ. The V gene end was trimmed by 4 bases and the J gene end by 5 bases; junction bases not matched to a gene: 26. The CDR3 region has the DNA TGTGCCAGCAGCCCAAAACCTCTAGGGGGGACTAGCGGGATAGGCTACGCAAACAATGAGCAGTTCTTC. The encoded protein is CASSPKPLGGTSGIGYANNEQFF.

V usage is TRBV12-3 or TRBV12-4 and J usage is TRBJ2-3; the D call may be TRBD1 or TRBD2 (5 bases each). Deletions cut 3 bases from V and 6 bases from J, with 10 bases between. This CDR3 has 13 amino acids. CDR3 region: CASSFEGRDTQYF. CDR3 coding DNA: TGTGCCAGCAGTTTTGAGGGGCGGGATACGCAGTATTTT.

This clonotype was seen many times. This chain connects TRBV20-1 to TRBJ1-2, with D perhaps matching TRBD1 (5 bases). The length of the CDR3 is 13 residues. Germline V gene data show CDR1 as DFQATT and CDR2 as SNEGSKA (reference sequence). With 4 bases removed from V and 2 bases from J, the gap between germline ends came to 11 bases. CDR3 residues: CSATGGENYGYTF. The CDR3 DNA follows: TGCAGTGCTACCGGGGGGGAAAACTATGGCTACACCTTC.

This clonotype was picked up a small number of times. This chain connects TRBV20-1 to TRBJ2-5, with 10 nucleotides matching TRBD2. The CDR3 is 13 residues long. Trimming cost V 6 bases and J 5 bases; bases outside gene matches: 6. The V gene's germline CDR1 is DFQATT and CDR2 SNEGSKA (reference sequence). CDR3 loop: CSAFSGGWETQYF. CDR3 DNA: TGCAGTGCCTTTAGCGGGGGGTGGGAGACCCAGTACTTC.

The chain combines TRBV24-1 with TRBJ2-1; 9 bases are a match to TRBD1. The trim removed 4 bases at V and 9 bases at J, leaving 9 bases unmatched. This CDR3 region has 15 residues. Per germline, CDR1 KGHDR and CDR2 SFDVKD. The CDR3 nucleotides are TGTGCCACCAGTGACCCCGGGACAGGGTCGCGTGAGCAGTTCTTC. Translation gives CATSDPGTGSREQFF.

This clonotype was recorded a few times. The chain is built from TRBV20-1 and TRBJ2-1; D is perhaps TRBD2 (6 bases). Germline V CDR1 and CDR2: DFQATT, SNEGSKA (reference sequence). The CDR3 has 14 amino acids. Trimming pared 3 bases from V and 4 bases from J, leaving 13 bases between. The CDR3 region has the DNA TGCAGTGCTAGCCTTAGCGGATCTTACAATGAGCAGTTCTTC. This encodes CSASLSGSYNEQFF.

As concerns this clonotype: A read error may produce the germline difference seen at one junction end. Here the CDR3 reads CAISLTFGNQPQHF. The DNA of the CDR3 is TGTGCCATCAGTTTAACATTCGGCAATCAGCCCCAGCATTTT. This chain connects TRBV12-3 or TRBV12-4 to TRBJ1-5; D gene ambiguous. This CDR3 spans 14 amino acids.

Remarks on this clonotype: A read error may account for a junction end that differs from germline. This chain connects TRBV10-3 to TRBJ2-6; tentative D call: TRBD1 (5 bases). The CDR3 spans 12 residues. Germline-derived CDR1 and CDR2 are ENHRY and SYGVKD. The CDR3 sequence is CAISDGAKVLTF. The DNA of the CDR3 is TGTGCCATCAGTGATGGGGCCAAGGTCCTGACTTTC.

This sequence joins TRBV5-1 and TRBJ2-1, with 10 bases fitting TRBD1. V shed 4 bases and J 7 bases; nucleotides not matched to a gene: 8. Looked up from germline, CDR1 is SGHRS and CDR2 is YFSETQ. The CDR3 runs 15 residues. The CDR3 DNA follows: TGCGCCAGCAGCATGACAGGGGGCGCGGGGAATGAGCAGTTCTTC. It translates to CASSMTGGAGNEQFF. The whole variable domain, filled in from reference TRBV5-1 and TRBJ2-1, reads KAGVTQTPRYLIKTRGQQVTLSCSPISGHRSVSWYQQTPGQGLQFLFEYFSETQRNKGNFPGRFSGRQFSNSRSEMNVSTLELGDSALYLCASSMTGGAGNEQFFGPGTRLTVL.

In its sample, this clonotype was seen many times. The chain couples TRBV6-5 to TRBJ2-7; TRBD1 might be the D (6 bases). In germline, CDR1 is MNHEY, CDR2 SVGAGI. V was trimmed by 0 bases and J by 1 base, leaving 7 bases between them. This CDR3 comprises 14 residues. CDR3 residues: CASSYSGQSYEQYF. CDR3 DNA sequence: TGTGCCAGCAGTTACTCCGGACAGTCCTACGAGCAGTACTTC.

This clonotype was counted ten times or more. The J gene is TRBJ2-5, the V gene TRBV20-1; 7 bases map to TRBD1. Per germline, CDR1 DFQATT and CDR2 SNEGSKA (reference sequence). CDR3 length equals 14 residues. With 3 bases clipped from V and 2 bases from J, the junction kept 6 bases outside the gene matches. The CDR3 coding sequence is TGCAGTGCTAGTGCGAGGGGGCTACAAGAGACCCAGTACTTC. This codes for CSASARGLQETQYF.

Only a few counts were recorded for this clonotype. The V gene is TRBV5-6, the J gene TRBJ2-4, with a tentative D call TRBD2 (7 bases). V shed 3 bases and J shed 2 bases, with 15 bases lying between them. The CDR3 sequence is 16 residues long. Germline CDR1 reads SGHDT; CDR2 reads YYEEEE. For the CDR3, the DNA is TGTGCCAGCAGCTCGGGGGGCGGAAGTACCAAAAACATTCAGTACTTC. As protein: CASSSGGGSTKNIQYF.

The table lists this clonotype with a few counts. The rearrangement links TRBV6-1 to TRBJ2-1, with TRBD2 matching 11 bases. Germline V CDR1 and CDR2: MNHNS, SASEGT. The CDR3 is made up of 17 amino acids. The ends lost 6 bases at V and 5 bases at J; junction bases unmatched: 12. CDR3 loop: CASSLFVIAGGHNEQFF. The CDR3 region has the DNA TGTGCCAGCAGCCTCTTCGTTATAGCGGGGGGGCACAATGAGCAGTTCTTC.

V gene TRBV16 combines with J gene TRBJ1-2, with D possibly TRBD1 on 5 matching bases. CDR1 and CDR2 (germline): KGHSY, FQNENV. The length of the CDR3 is 13 residues. V was trimmed by 4 bases and J by 4 bases, leaving 10 bases between them. The CDR3 coding sequence is TGTGCCAGCAGCCTGGACATAAGCTATGGCTACACCTTC. As protein: CASSLDISYGYTF. Complete variable domain (other parts from reference TRBV16 and TRBJ1-2): GEEVAQTPKHLVRGEGQKAKLYCAPIKGHSYVFWYQQVLKNEFKFLISFQNENVFDETGMPKERFSAKCLPNSPCSLEIQATKLEDSAVYFCASSLDISYGYTFGSGTRLTVV.

The V and J genes are TRBV11-2 and TRBJ2-2; 7 bases agree with TRBD1. Trimming cost V 0 bases and J 5 bases; bases outside gene matches: 3. CDR1 is SGHAT, CDR2 FQNNGV, per germline. The CDR3 spans 15 residues. The CDR3 here is CASSLETRGTGELFF. The DNA for the CDR3 is TGTGCCAGCAGCTTAGAGACCAGGGGGACCGGGGAGCTGTTTTTT.

V usage is TRBV29-1 and J usage is TRBJ2-7; TRBD1 might be the D (5 bases). The V end was cut by 4 bases, the J end by 4 bases, with 14 bases between. The germline V gene encodes CDR1 SQVTM and CDR2 ANQGSEA. This CDR3 spans 13 amino acids. This chain's CDR3 is CSVGGGPPYEQYF. DNA of the CDR3: TGCAGCGTTGGGGGCGGTCCCCCTTACGAGCAGTACTTC.